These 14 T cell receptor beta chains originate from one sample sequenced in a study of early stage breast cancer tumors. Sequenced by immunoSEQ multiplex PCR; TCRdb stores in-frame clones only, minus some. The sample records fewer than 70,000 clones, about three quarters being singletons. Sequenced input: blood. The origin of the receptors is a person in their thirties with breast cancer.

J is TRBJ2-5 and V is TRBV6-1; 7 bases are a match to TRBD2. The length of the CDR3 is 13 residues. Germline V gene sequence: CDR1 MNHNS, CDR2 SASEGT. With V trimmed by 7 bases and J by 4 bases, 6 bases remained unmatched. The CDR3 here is CASTGGGIETQYF. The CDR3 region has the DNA TGTGCCAGCACTGGGGGGGGGATAGAGACCCAGTACTTC.

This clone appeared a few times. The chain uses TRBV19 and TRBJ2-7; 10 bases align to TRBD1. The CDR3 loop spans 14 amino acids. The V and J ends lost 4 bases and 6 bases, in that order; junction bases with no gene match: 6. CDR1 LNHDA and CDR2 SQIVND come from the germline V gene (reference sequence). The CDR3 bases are TGTGCCAGTAGTAGCCGGACAGGGGGTTTCGAGCAGTACTTC. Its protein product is CASSSRTGGFEQYF. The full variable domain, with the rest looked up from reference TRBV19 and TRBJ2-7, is DGGITQSPKYLFRKEGQNVTLSCEQNLNHDAMYWYRQDPGQGLRLIYYSQIVNDFQKGDIAEGYSVSREKKESFPLTVTSAQKNPTAFYLCASSSRTGGFEQYFGPGTRLTVT.

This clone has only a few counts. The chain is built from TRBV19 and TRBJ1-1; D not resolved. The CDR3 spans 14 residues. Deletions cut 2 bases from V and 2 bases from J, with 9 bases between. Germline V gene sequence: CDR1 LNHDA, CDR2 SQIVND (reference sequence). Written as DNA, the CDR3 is TGTGCCAGTAGTATAAGGCAGACAAACACTGAAGCTTTCTTT. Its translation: CASSIRQTNTEAFF.

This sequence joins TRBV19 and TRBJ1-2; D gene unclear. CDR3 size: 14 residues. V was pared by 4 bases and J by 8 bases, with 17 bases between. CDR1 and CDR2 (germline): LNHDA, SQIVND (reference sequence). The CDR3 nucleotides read TGTGCCAGTAGTACGGGGATCGTAGTAGGAGGCTACACCTTC. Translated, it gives CASSTGIVVGGYTF.

This CDR3 reads CASSDGHPNEQFF. DNA of the CDR3: TGTGCCAGCAGTGATGGACACCCCAATGAGCAGTTCTTC. The J gene is TRBJ2-1, the V gene TRBV6-4; D is possibly TRBD1 (5 bases). Trimming cost V 3 bases and J 6 bases, with 9 bases left between them. The CDR3 loop spans 13 amino acids. Per germline, CDR1 MRHNA and CDR2 SNTAGT.

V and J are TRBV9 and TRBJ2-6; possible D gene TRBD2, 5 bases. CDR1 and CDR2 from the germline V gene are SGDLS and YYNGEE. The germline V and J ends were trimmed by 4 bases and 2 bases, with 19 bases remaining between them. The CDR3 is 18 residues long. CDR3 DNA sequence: TGTGCCAGCAGCCCCGGGCGGGCTGGGTCGGCTGGGGCCAACGTCCTGACTTTC. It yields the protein CASSPGRAGSAGANVLTF. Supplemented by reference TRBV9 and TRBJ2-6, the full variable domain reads DSGVTQTPKHLITATGQRVTLRCSPRSGDLSVYWYQQSLDQGLQFLIQYYNGEERAKGNILERFSAQQFPDLHSELNLSSLELGDSALYFCASSPGRAGSAGANVLTFGAGSRLTVL.

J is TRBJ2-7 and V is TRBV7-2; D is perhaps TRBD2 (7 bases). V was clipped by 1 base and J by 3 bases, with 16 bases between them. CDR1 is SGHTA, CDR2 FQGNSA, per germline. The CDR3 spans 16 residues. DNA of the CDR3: TGTGCCAGCAGCTTAGTAGGGGGGGACACCGGCTACGAGCAGTACTTC. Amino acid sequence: CASSLVGGDTGYEQYF.

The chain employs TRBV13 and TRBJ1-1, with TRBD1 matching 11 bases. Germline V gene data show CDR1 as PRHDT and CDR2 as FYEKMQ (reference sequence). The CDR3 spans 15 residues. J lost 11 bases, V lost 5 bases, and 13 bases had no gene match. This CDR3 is CASSQTSGTGGRAFF. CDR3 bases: TGTGCCAGCAGCCAGACCTCAGGGACAGGGGGTCGGGCTTTCTTT.

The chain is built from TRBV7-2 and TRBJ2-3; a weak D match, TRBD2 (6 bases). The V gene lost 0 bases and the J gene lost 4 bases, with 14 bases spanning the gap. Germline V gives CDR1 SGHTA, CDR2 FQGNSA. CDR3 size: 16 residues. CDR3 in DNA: TGTGCCAGCAGCTTAGCGGGGGGTTTGAGCCCAGATACGCAGTATTTT. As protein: CASSLAGGLSPDTQYF. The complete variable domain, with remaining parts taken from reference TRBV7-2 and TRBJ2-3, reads GAGVSQSPSNKVTEKGKDVELRCDPISGHTALYWYRQSLGQGLEFLIYFQGNSAPDKSGLPSDRFSAERTGGSVSTLTIQRTQQEDSAVYLCASSLAGGLSPDTQYFGPGTRLTVL.

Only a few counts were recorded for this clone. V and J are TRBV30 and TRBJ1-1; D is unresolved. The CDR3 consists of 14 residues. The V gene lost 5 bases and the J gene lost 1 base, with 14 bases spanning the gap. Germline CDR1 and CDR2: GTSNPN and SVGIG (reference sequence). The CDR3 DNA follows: TGTGCCTGGTCTCGCTATGGAAGGAACACTGAAGCTTTCTTT. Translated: CAWSRYGRNTEAFF.

The CDR3 nucleotides are TGTGCCATCAGTGAAGGACAGGCCGTTGCTCGTAGAGCTTTCTTT. It yields the protein CAISEGQAVARRAFF. The chain uses TRBV10-3 and TRBJ1-1; 7 positions agree with TRBD1. After removal of 3 bases from V and 10 bases from J, the junction contained 14 bases not matched to a gene. There are 15 residues in the CDR3. Germline V lookup: CDR1 ENHRY, CDR2 SYGVKD.

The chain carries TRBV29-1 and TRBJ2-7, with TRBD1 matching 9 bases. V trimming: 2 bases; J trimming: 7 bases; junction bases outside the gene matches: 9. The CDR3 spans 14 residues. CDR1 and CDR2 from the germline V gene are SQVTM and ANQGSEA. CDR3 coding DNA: TGCAGCGTTGAAAGGGGACAGGGCAGGGGGGAGCAGTACTTC. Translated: CSVERGQGRGEQYF.

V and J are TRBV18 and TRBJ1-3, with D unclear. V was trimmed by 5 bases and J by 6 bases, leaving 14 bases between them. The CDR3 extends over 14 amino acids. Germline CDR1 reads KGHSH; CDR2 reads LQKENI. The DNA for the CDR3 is TGTGCCAGCTCATTGTCATGGAATGAAAACACCATATATTTT. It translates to CASSLSWNENTIYF.

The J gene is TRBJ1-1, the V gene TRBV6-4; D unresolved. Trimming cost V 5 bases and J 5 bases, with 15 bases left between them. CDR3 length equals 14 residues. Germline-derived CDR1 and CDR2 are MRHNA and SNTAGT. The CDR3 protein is CASSSIGWDTEAFF. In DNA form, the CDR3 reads TGTGCCAGCAGTTCTATAGGTTGGGATACTGAAGCTTTCTTT.